This T cell receptor (beta chain) derives from a study of T cells in Graves' hyperthyroidism and ophthalmopathy. Based on clinical symptoms, serum thyroxine and TRAb, thyroid ultrasound and orbital computed tomography, diagnoses were reached. The sample holds many counts of this clonotype. The CDR3 contains 14 residues. Trimming shortened V by 1 base and J by 0 bases, and 7 bases separated the two germline ends. Germline V lookup: CDR1 SEHNR, CDR2 FQNEAQ (reference sequence). There were TCR beta CDR3 regions amplified from RNA transcripts. RT-PCR in the first round (using the HTBI primer set) targeted the TCR CDR3. TCRdb called the multiplex PCR reads again in MiXCR, with one record for every CDR3 protein. The sample lists about 380,000 distinct CDR3 sequences; less than 20% were seen once.

The TCR was taken from a young man with Graves' ophthalmopathy. Sequencing was performed on blood. J is TRBJ2-7 and V is TRBV7-9; a possible D gene is TRBD2 (5 bases). This chain's CDR3 is CASSLGRVSYEQYF. CDR3 DNA sequence: TGTGCCAGCAGCTTAGGGCGGGTCTCCTACGAGCAGTACTTC.